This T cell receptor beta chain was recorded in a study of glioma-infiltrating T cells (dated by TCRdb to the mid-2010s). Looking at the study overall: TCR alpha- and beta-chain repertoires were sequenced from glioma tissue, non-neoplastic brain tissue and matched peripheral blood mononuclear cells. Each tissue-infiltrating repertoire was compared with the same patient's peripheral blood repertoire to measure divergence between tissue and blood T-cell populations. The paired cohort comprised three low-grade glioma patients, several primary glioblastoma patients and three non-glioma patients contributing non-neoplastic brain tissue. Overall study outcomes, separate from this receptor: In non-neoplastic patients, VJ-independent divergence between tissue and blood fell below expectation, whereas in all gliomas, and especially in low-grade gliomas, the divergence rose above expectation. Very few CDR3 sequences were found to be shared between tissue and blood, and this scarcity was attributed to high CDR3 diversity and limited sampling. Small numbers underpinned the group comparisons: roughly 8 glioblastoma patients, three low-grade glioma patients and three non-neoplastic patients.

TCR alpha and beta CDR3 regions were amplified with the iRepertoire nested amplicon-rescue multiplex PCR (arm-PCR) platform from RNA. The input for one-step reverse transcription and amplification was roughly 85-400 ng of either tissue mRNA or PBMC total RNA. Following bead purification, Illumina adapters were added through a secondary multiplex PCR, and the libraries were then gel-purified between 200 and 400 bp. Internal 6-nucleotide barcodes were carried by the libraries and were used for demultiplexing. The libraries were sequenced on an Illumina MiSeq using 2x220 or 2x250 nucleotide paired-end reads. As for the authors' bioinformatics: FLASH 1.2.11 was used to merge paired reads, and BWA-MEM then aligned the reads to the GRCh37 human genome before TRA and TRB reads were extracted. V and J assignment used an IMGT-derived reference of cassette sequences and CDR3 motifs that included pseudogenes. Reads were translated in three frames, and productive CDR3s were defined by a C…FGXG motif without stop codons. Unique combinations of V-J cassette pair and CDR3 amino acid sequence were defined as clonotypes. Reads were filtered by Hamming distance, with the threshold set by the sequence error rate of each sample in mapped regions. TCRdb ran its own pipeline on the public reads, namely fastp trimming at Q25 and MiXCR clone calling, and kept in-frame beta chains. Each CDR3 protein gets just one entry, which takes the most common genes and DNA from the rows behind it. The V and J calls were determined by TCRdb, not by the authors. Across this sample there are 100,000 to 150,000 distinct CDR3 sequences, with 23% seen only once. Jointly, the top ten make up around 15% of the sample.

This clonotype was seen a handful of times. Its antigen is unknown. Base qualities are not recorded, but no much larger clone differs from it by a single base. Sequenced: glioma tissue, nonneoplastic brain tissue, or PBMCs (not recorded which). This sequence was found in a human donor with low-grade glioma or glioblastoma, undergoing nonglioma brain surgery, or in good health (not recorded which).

The DNA is as follows: TGTGCCAGCAGCCCGGACCGCTCTCAGCCCCAGCATTTT. Its product reads: CASSPDRSQPQHF. This sequence uses TRBV7-2 and TRBJ1-5; too little of a D gene remains to name it. CDR1 SGHTA and CDR2 FQGNSA are derived from the germline V gene. Trimming costs V 5 bases and J 6 bases, and their ends lie 11 bases apart. Including cysteine and phenylalanine, the CDR3 has 13 amino acids. The CDR3 DNA has 39 bases and is translated from base 1.